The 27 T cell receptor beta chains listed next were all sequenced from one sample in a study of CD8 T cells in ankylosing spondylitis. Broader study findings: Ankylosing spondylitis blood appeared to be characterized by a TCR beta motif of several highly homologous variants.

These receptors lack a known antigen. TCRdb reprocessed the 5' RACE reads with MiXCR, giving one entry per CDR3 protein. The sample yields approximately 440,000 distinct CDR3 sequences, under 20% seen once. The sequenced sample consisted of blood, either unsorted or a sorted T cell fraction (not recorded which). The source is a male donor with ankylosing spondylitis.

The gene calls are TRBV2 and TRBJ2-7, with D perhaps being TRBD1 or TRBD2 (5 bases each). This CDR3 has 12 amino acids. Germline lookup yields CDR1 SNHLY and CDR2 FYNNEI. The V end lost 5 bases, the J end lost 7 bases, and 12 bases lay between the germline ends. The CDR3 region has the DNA TGTGCCAGCAGTCCCCCGGGACGGGAGCAGTACTTC. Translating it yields CASSPPGREQYF.

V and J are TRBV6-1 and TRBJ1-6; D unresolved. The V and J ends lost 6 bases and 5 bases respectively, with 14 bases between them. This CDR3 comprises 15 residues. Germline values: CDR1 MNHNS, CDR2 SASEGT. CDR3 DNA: TGTGCCAGCAGCCCGGAGGCAGGAGATAATTCACCCCTCCACTTT. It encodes CASSPEAGDNSPLHF.

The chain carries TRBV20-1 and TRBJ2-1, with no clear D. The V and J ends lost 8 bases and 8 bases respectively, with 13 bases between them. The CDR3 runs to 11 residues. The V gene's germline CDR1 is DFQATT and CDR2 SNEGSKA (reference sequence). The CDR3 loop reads CSPLNGHEQFF. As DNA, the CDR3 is TGCAGTCCCCTAAACGGGCATGAGCAGTTCTTC.

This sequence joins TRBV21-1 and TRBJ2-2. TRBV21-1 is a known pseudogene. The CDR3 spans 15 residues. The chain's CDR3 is CASSKFGEYTGELFF. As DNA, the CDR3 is TGTGCCAGCAGCAAATTTGGAGAATACACCGGGGAGCTGTTTTTT.

CDR3 region: CSARDNTGFGYEQYF. The CDR3 region has the DNA TGCAGTGCTAGAGATAATACAGGGTTTGGCTACGAGCAGTACTTC. V is TRBV20-1 and J is TRBJ2-7, with D perhaps matching TRBD1 (6 bases). In germline, CDR1 is DFQATT, CDR2 SNEGSKA (reference sequence). Trimming took 0 bases from V and 3 from J, leaving 15 bases between them. This CDR3 has 15 residues.

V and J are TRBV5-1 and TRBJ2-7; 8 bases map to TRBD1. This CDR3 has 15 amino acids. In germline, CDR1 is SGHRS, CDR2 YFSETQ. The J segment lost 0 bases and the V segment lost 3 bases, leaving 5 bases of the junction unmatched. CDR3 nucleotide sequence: TGCGCCAGCAGCTCGACAGGGGCTATCTCCTACGAGCAGTACTTC. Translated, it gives CASSSTGAISYEQYF.

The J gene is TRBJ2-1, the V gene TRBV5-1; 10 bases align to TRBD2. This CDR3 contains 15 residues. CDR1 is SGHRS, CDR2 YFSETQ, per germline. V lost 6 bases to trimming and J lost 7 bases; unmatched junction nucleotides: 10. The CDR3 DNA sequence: TGCGCCAGCACCTATCTAGCGGGGGCGGGGAATGAGCAGTTCTTC. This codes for CASTYLAGAGNEQFF.

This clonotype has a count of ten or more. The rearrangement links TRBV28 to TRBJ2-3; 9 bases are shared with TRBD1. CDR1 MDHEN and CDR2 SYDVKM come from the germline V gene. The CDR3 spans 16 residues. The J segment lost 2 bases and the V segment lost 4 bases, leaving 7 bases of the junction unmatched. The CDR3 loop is CASSWSRDRATDTQYF. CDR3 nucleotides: TGTGCCAGCAGTTGGAGCCGGGACAGGGCCACAGATACGCAGTATTTT.

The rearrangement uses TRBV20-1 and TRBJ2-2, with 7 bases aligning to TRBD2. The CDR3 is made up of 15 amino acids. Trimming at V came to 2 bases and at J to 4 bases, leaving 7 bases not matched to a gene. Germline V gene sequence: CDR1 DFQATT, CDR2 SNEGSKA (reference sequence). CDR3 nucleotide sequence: TGCAGTGCTAGAAGGGGCGGGGGAGGCACCGGGGAGCTGTTTTTT. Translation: CSARRGGGGTGELFF.

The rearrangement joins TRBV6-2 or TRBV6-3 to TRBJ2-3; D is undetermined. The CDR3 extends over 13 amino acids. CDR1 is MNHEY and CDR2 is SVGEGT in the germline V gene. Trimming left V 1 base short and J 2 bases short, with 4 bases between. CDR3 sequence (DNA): TGTGCCAGCAGTTACTGGACCACAGATACGCAGTATTTT. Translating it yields CASSYWTTDTQYF.

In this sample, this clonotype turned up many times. The DNA for the CDR3 is TGTGCCAGCTCGAAGGTCGTCGGGGGGGCCCGGGTCGGGGAGCTGTTTTTT. This sequence encodes CASSKVVGGARVGELFF. V usage is TRBV6-1 and J usage is TRBJ2-2, with 8 bases that match TRBD2. In germline, CDR1 is MNHNS, CDR2 SASEGT. Unmatched junction bases numbered 18, after V lost 8 bases and J lost 7 bases. The CDR3 consists of 17 residues.

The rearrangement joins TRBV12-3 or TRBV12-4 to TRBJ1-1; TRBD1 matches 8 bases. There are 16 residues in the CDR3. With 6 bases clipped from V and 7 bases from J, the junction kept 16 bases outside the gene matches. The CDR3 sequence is CASSPRSGQGGVEAFF. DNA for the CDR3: TGTGCCAGCAGCCCACGATCAGGACAGGGAGGGGTTGAAGCTTTCTTT.

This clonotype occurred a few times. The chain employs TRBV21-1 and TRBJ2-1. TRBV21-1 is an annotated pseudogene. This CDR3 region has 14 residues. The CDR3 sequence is CASSKAGSYNEQFF. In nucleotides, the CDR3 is TGTGCCAGCAGCAAAGCGGGATCGTACAATGAGCAGTTCTTC.

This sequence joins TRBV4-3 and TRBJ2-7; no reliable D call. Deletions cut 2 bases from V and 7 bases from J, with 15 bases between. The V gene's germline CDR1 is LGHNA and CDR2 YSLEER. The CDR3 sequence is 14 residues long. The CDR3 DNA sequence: TGCGCCAGCAGCCAATTTCAGACCCGATGGGAGCAGTACTTC. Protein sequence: CASSQFQTRWEQYF.

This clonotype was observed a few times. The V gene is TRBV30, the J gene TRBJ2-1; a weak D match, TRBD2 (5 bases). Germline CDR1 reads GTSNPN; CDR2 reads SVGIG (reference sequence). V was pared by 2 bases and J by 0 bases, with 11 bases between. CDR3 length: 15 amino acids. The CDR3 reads CAWSLRGSSYNEQFF. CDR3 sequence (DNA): TGTGCCTGGAGTCTACGTGGGAGCTCCTACAATGAGCAGTTCTTC. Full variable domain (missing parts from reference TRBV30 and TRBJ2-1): SQTIHQWPATLVQPVGSPLSLECTVEGTSNPNLYWYRQAAGRGLQLLFYSVGIGQISSEVPQNLSASRPQDRQFILSSKKLLLSDSGFYLCAWSLRGSSYNEQFFGPGTRLTVL.

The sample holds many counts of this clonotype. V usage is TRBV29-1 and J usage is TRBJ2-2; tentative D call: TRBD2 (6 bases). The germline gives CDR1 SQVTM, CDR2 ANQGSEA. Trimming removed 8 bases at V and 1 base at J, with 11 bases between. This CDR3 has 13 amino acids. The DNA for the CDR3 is TGCAGCATTCGGGGGAAGAACACCGGGGAGCTGTTTTTT. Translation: CSIRGKNTGELFF.

CDR3 amino acids: CAIRGRTGGSDTQYF. DNA for the CDR3: TGTGCCATCAGAGGGAGGACAGGGGGTTCGGATACGCAGTATTTT. The rearrangement joins TRBV10-3 to TRBJ2-3; 10 bases line up with TRBD1. Germline assignment: CDR1 ENHRY and CDR2 SYGVKD. The CDR3 sequence is 15 residues long. The trim removed 6 bases at V and 6 bases at J, leaving 9 bases unmatched.

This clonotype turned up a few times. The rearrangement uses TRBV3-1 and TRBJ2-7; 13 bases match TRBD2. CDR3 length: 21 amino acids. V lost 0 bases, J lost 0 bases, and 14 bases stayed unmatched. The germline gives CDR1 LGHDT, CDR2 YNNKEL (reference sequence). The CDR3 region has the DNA TGTGCCAGCAGCCAAGAGGCCCCACTAGCGGGAGGGGCCAGCAGCTCCTACGAGCAGTACTTC. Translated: CASSQEAPLAGGASSSYEQYF.

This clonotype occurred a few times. The CDR3 DNA follows: TGCAGTGCGACCCCCCCCGGGACAGGGACCTCACCCCTCCACTTT. Protein sequence: CSATPPGTGTSPLHF. V usage is TRBV20-1 and J usage is TRBJ1-6, with TRBD1 identical over 9 bases. J was trimmed by 10 bases and V by 6 bases; bases with no gene match: 13. CDR3 size: 15 residues. Germline values: CDR1 DFQATT, CDR2 SNEGSKA (reference sequence).

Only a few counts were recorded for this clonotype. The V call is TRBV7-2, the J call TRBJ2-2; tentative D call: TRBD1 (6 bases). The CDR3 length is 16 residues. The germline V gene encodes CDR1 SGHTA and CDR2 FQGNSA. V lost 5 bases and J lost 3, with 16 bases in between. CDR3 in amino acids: CASSREGGVDTGELFF. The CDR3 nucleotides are TGTGCCAGCAGCAGAGAAGGGGGAGTTGACACCGGGGAGCTGTTTTTT.

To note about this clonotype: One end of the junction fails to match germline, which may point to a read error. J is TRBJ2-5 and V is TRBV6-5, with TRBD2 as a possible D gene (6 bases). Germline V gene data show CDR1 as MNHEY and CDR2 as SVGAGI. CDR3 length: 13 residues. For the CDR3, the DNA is TGTGCCAGCAGTTACCCGGGACTTCCCTATGCGCACTTC. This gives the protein CASSYPGLPYAHF.

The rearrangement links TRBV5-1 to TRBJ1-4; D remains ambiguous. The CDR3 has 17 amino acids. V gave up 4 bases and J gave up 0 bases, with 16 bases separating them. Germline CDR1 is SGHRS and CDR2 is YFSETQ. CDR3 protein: CASSVEGGRATNEKLFF. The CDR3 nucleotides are TGCGCCAGCAGCGTGGAGGGAGGACGAGCAACTAATGAAAAACTGTTTTTT.

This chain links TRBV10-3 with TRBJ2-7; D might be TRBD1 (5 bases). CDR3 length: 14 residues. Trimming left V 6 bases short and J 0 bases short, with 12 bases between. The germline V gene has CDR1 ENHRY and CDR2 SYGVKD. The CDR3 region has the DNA TGTGCCATCAGACTAACTGACAGCTCCTACGAGCAGTACTTC. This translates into CAIRLTDSSYEQYF.

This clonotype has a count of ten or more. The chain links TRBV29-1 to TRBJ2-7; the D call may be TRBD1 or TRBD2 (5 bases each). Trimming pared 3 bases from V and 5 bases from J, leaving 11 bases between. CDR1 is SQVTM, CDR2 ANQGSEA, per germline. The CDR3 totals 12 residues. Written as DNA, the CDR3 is TGCAGCGTTGACGAGGGGCGGAACGAGCAGTACTTC. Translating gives CSVDEGRNEQYF.

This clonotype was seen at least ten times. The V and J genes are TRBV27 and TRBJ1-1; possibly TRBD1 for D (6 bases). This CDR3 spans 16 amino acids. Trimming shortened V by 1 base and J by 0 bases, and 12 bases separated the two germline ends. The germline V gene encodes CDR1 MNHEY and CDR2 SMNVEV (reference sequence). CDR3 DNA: TGTGCCAGCAGTTTATTAGGCCAGGGGCTGAACACTGAAGCTTTCTTT. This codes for CASSLLGQGLNTEAFF.

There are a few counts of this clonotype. The CDR3 DNA sequence: TGCAGTGCTATCCAAGCGCGAGATGGGGTGGGAACCCAGTACTTC. It encodes CSAIQARDGVGTQYF. The chain joins TRBV20-1 to TRBJ2-5, with D hard to call. From germline, CDR1 is DFQATT and CDR2 SNEGSKA (reference sequence). The CDR3 loop spans 15 amino acids. Deletions cut 4 bases from V and 8 bases from J, with 23 bases between.

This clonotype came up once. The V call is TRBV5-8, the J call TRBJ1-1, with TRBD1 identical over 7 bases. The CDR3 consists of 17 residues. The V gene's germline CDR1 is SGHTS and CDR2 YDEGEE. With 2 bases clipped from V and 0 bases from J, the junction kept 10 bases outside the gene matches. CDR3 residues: CASSFYRDSNMNTEAFF. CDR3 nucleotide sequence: TGTGCCAGCAGCTTTTACCGGGACAGTAATATGAACACTGAAGCTTTCTTT.